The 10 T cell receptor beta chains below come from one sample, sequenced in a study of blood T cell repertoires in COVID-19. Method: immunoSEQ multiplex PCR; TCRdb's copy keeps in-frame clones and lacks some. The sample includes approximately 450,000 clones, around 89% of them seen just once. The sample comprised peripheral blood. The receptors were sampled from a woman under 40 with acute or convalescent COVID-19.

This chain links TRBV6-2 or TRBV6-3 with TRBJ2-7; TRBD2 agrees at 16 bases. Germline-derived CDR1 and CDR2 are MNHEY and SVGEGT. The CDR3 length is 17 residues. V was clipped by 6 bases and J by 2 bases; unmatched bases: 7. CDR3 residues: CASSHPGTSGGAYEQYF. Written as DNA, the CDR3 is TGTGCCAGCAGCCACCCCGGGACTAGCGGGGGGGCCTACGAGCAGTACTTC.

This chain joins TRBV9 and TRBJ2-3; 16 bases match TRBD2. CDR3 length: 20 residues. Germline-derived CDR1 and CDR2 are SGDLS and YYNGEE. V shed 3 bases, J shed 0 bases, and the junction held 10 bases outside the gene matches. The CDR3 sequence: CASSARTGTSGGASTDTQYF. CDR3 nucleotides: TGTGCCAGCAGCGCAAGGACCGGGACTAGCGGGGGGGCTAGCACAGATACGCAGTATTTT.

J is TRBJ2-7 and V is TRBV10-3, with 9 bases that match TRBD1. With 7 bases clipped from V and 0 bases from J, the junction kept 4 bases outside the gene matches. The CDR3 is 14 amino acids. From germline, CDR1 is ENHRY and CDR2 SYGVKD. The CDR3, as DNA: TGTGCCATCACCGGGACAGGGAACTCCTACGAGCAGTACTTC. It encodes CAITGTGNSYEQYF.

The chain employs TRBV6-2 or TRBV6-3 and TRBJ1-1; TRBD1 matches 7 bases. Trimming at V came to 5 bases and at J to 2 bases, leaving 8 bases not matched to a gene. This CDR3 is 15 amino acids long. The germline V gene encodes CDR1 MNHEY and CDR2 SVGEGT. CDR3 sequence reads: CASSRQGIGNTEAFF. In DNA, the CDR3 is TGTGCCAGCAGTCGACAGGGTATTGGTAACACTGAAGCTTTCTTT.

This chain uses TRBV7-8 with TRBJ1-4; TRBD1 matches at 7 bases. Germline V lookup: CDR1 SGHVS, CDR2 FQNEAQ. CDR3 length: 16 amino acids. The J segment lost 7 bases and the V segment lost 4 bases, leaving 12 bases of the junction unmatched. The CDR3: CASSYLPQGQGEKLFF. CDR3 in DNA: TGTGCCAGCAGCTACCTCCCACAGGGGCAGGGTGAAAAACTGTTTTTT.

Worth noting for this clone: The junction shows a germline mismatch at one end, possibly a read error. For the CDR3, the DNA is TGTGCCAGCAGACAAGAGGGCGTGGGGGAGCTGTTTTTT. Translating gives CASRQEGVGELFF. The chain combines TRBV3-1 (or the pseudogene TRBV3-2) with TRBJ2-2; maybe TRBD2 (5 bases). The germline V gene encodes CDR1 LGHDT and CDR2 YNNKEL (reference sequence). The CDR3 is made up of 13 amino acids.

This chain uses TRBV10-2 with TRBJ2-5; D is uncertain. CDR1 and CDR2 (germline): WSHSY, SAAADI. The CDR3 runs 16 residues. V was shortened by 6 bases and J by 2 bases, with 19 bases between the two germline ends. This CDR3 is CASSPPTSTQQETQYF. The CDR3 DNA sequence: TGCGCCAGCAGCCCACCGACTTCAACCCAACAAGAGACCCAGTACTTC.

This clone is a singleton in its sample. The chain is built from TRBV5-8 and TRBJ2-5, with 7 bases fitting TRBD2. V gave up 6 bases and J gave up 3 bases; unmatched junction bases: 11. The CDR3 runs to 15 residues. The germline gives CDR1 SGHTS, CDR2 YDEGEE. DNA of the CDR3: TGTGCCAGCACCTCCGCGTGGGGACTAAAAGAGACCCAGTACTTC. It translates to CASTSAWGLKETQYF.

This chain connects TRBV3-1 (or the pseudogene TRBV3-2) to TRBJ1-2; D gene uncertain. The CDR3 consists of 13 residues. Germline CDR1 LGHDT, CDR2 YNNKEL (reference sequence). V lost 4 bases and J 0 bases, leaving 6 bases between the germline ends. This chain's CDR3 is CASSPLTNYGYTF. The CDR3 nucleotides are TGTGCCAGCAGCCCACTAACTAACTATGGCTACACCTTC.

The CDR3 region is CASSLAGLTSYEQYF. DNA of the CDR3: TGCGCCAGCAGCTTGGCAGGACTAACCTCCTACGAGCAGTACTTC. J is TRBJ2-7 and V is TRBV5-1; D perhaps matches TRBD2 (6 bases). V was shortened by 0 bases and J by 0 bases, with 10 bases between the two germline ends. The CDR3 sequence is 15 residues long. In germline, CDR1 is SGHRS, CDR2 YFSETQ.